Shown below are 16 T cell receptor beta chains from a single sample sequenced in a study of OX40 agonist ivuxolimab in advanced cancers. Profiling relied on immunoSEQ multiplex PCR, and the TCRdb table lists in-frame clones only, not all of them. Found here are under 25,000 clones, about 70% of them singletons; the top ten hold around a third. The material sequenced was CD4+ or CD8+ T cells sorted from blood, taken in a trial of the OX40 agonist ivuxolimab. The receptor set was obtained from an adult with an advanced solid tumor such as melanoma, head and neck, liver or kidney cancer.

The CDR3 protein is CATSIWVTDSPLHF. The CDR3 nucleotides are TGTGCCACTTCGATTTGGGTTACGGATTCACCCCTCCACTTT. The V and J genes are TRBV5-4 and TRBJ1-6; D call uncertain. The CDR3 loop spans 14 amino acids. V was pared by 9 bases and J by 8 bases, with 18 bases between. Germline lookup yields CDR1 SGHNT and CDR2 YYREEE (reference sequence). The variable domain in full, with the rest retrieved from reference TRBV5-4 and TRBJ1-6, is ETGVTQSPTHLIKTRGQQVTLRCSSQSGHNTVSWYQQALGQGPQFIFQYYREEENGRGNFPPRFSGLQFPNYSSELNVNALELDDSALYLCATSIWVTDSPLHFGNGTRLTVT.

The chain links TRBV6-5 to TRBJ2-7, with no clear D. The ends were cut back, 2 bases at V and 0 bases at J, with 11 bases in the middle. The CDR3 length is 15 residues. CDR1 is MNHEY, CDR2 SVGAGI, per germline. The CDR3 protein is CASSYEAGASYEQYF. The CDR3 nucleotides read TGTGCCAGCAGTTACGAGGCAGGAGCCTCCTACGAGCAGTACTTC.

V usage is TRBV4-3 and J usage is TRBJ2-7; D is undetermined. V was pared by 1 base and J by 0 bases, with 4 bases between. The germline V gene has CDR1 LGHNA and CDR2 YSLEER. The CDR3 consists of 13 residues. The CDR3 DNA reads TGCGCCAGCAGCCAAGGTTTCTCCTACGAGCAGTACTTC. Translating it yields CASSQGFSYEQYF.

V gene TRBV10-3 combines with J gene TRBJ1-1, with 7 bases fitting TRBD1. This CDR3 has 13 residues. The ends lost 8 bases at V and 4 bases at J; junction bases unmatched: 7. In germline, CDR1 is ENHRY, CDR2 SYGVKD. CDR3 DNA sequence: TGTGCCATCCTAGGGGGCGAGAGCACTGAAGCTTTCTTT. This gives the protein CAILGGESTEAFF.

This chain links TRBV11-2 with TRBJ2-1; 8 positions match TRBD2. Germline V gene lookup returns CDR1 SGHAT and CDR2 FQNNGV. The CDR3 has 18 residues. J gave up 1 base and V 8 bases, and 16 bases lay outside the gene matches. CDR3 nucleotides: TGTGCCAGCCGCACAGCGGGAGAGGGGGGAGGGTCCTACAATGAGCAGTTCTTC. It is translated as CASRTAGEGGGSYNEQFF.

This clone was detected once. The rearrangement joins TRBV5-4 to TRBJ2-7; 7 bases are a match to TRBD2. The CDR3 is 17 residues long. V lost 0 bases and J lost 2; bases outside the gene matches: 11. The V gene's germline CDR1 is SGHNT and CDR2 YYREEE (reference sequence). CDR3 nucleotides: TGTGCCAGCAGCTTGGCCGGGACTATCCCACGGCCCTACGAGCAGTACTTC. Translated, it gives CASSLAGTIPRPYEQYF.

Here the CDR3 DNA reads TGTGCCAGCAGTGAAGGATCGACTAATGAAAAACTGTTTTTT. Protein sequence: CASSEGSTNEKLFF. The chain joins TRBV6-1 to TRBJ1-4; D remains ambiguous. CDR3 length equals 14 residues. Germline V gene data show CDR1 as MNHNS and CDR2 as SASEGT. Trimming took off 1 base at V and 2 bases at J, with 5 bases between the two ends.

CDR3 sequence: CASSTFSGGFVSNEQFF. The DNA for the CDR3 is TGTGCCAGTAGTACTTTTTCGGGGGGCTTCGTTTCGAATGAGCAGTTCTTC. The chain employs TRBV19 and TRBJ2-1; TRBD2 might be the D (7 bases). Trimming took off 4 bases at V and 7 bases at J, with 23 bases between the two ends. CDR1 and CDR2 (germline): LNHDA, SQIVND (reference sequence). This CDR3 spans 17 amino acids.

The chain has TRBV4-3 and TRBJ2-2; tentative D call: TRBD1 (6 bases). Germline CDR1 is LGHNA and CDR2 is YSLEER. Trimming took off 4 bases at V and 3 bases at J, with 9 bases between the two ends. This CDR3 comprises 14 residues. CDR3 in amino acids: CASSPGQDTGELFF. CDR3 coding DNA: TGCGCCAGCAGCCCGGGACAAGACACCGGGGAGCTGTTTTTT.

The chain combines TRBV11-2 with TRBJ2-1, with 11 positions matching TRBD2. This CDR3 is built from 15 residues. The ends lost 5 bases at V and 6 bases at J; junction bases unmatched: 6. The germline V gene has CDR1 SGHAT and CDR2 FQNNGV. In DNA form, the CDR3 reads TGTGCCAGCAGCATACTAGCGGGAGTGGGCAATGAGCAGTTCTTC. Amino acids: CASSILAGVGNEQFF.

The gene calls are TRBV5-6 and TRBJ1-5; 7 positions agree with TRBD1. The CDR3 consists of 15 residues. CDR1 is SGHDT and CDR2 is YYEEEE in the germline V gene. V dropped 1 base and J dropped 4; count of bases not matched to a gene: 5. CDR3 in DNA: TGTGCCAGCAGCTTGAACGGCAGGGGGAATCAGCCCCAGCATTTT. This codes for CASSLNGRGNQPQHF.

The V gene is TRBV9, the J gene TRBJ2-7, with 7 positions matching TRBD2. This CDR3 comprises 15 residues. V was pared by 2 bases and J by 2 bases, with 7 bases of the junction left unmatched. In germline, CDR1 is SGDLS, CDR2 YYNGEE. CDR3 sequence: CASSVHSGEAYEQYF. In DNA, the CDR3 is TGTGCCAGCAGCGTTCACAGCGGGGAGGCCTACGAGCAGTACTTC.

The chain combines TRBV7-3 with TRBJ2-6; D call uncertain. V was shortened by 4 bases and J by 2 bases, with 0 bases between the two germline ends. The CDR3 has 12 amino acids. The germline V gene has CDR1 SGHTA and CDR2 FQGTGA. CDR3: CASSSGANVLTF. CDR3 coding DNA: TGTGCCAGCAGCTCTGGGGCCAACGTCCTGACTTTC.

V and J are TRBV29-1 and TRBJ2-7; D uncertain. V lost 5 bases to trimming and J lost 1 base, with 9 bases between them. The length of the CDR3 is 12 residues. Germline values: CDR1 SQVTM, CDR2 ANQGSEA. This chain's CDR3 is CSVLAESYEQYF. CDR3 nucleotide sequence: TGCAGCGTTCTTGCTGAATCCTACGAGCAGTACTTC.

CDR3 DNA: TGTGCCAGCAGGGGGGGACAGTACACCGGGGAGCTGTTTTTT. Protein: CASRGGQYTGELFF. The chain has TRBV6-5 and TRBJ2-2; a weak D match, TRBD1 (7 bases). The CDR3 length is 14 residues. V was clipped by 6 bases and J by 3 bases, with 11 bases between them. Germline V gene lookup returns CDR1 MNHEY and CDR2 SVGAGI.

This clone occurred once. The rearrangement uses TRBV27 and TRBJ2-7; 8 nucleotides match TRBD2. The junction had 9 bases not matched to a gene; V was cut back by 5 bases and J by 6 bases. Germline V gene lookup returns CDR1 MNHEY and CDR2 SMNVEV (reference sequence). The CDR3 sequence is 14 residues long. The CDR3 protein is CASSEPGGPGEQYF. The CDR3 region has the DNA TGTGCCAGCAGTGAACCGGGAGGGCCTGGCGAGCAGTACTTC.